The 25 T cell receptor beta chains below come from one sample, sequenced in a study of T-cell reconstitution after alpha-beta-depleted transplantation in children. Preparation of the TCRbeta library was carried out with unique molecular identifiers. TCRdb reprocessed the PCR reads via MiXCR and lists one record per CDR3 protein. The sample yields hundreds of thousands of distinct CDR3 sequences, around 16% seen once. Material: PBMCs, mostly from graft donor cells, obtained 360 days after TCRalphabeta/CD19-depleted stem cell transplant. The receptors stem from a boy under two years old who had a stem cell transplant for Wiskott-Aldrich syndrome, so the T cells may come from the graft donor.

This clonotype occurred a few times. The V call is TRBV11-2, the J call TRBJ1-6, with unresolved D. The CDR3 spans 17 residues. V was clipped by 1 base and J by 8 bases, with 18 bases between them. The germline CDR1 and CDR2 sequences are SGHAT and FQNNGV. The CDR3 is CASSLVPSSLSDSPLHF. The CDR3 DNA reads TGTGCCAGCAGCTTAGTACCGTCCTCCCTCTCGGATTCACCCCTCCACTTT.

The chain combines TRBV12-3 or TRBV12-4 with TRBJ2-5, with D perhaps matching TRBD2 (7 bases). The ends were cut back, 5 bases at V and 5 bases at J, with 18 bases in the middle. The CDR3 is made up of 15 amino acids. The CDR3 sequence is CASSPRGGGRETQYF. The CDR3, as DNA: TGTGCCAGCAGTCCGAGAGGGGGGGGTCGGGAGACCCAGTACTTC.

This clonotype came up a few times. The rearrangement uses TRBV5-5 and TRBJ2-7; weak D call: TRBD2 (5 bases). Germline-derived CDR1 and CDR2 are SGHKS and YYEKEE (reference sequence). V shed 1 base and J shed 2 bases, with 16 bases lying between them. The CDR3 consists of 16 residues. CDR3 nucleotides: TGTGCCAGCAGCTTGACAGCATCGGGGTGGGCCTACGAGCAGTACTTC. Protein: CASSLTASGWAYEQYF. The variable domain in full, completed from reference TRBV5-5 and TRBJ2-7, reads DAGVTQSPTHLIKTRGQQVTLRCSPISGHKSVSWYQQVLGQGPQFIFQYYEKEERGRGNFPDRFSARQFPNYSSELNVNALLLGDSALYLCASSLTASGWAYEQYFGPGTRLTVT.

This chain links TRBV5-1 with TRBJ2-2, with 9 bases lining up with TRBD2. This CDR3 contains 20 residues. Germline V CDR1 and CDR2: SGHRS, YFSETQ. V was clipped by 0 bases and J by 5 bases; unmatched bases: 17. CDR3: CASSLAPQAVSGRRTGELFF. The CDR3 coding sequence is TGCGCCAGCAGCTTGGCCCCCCAGGCGGTTAGCGGGAGAAGGACCGGGGAGCTGTTTTTT.

V gene TRBV29-1 combines with J gene TRBJ2-7, with 8 nucleotides matching TRBD2. The germline V gene encodes CDR1 SQVTM and CDR2 ANQGSEA. Losses at the gene ends were 6 bases for V and 1 base for J; bases not matched to a gene: 2. The CDR3 covers 12 residues. The CDR3, as DNA: TGCAGCGTGGTAGCGGGGTCCTACGAGCAGTACTTC. Its protein product is CSVVAGSYEQYF.

This clonotype showed up just a few times. This chain connects TRBV2 to TRBJ1-5; D not resolved. Germline V gene lookup returns CDR1 SNHLY and CDR2 FYNNEI. CDR3 length equals 13 residues. Trimming took off 4 bases at V and 2 bases at J, with 6 bases between the two ends. This chain's CDR3 is CASSVPRNQPQHF. Here the CDR3 DNA reads TGTGCCAGCAGTGTCCCTCGCAATCAGCCCCAGCATTTT. The variable domain in full, with the rest retrieved from reference TRBV2 and TRBJ1-5, is EPEVTQTPSHQVTQMGQEVILRCVPISNHLYFYWYRQILGQKVEFLVSFYNNEISEKSEIFDDQFSVERPDGSNFTLKIRSTKLEDSAMYFCASSVPRNQPQHFGDGTRLSIL.

This clonotype came up a few times. The gene calls are TRBV15 and TRBJ2-2; 9 bases agree with TRBD2. Trimming removed 4 bases from V and 7 bases from J; junction bases left unmatched: 10. The V gene's germline CDR1 is LNHNV and CDR2 YYDKDF (reference sequence). This CDR3 contains 16 residues. CDR3 sequence (DNA): TGTGCCACCAGCATGGGCGGGAGGGCCAGGCTCGGGGAGCTGTTTTTT. Amino acid sequence: CATSMGGRARLGELFF. Full variable domain (missing parts from reference TRBV15 and TRBJ2-2): DAMVIQNPRYQVTQFGKPVTLSCSQTLNHNVMYWYQQKSSQAPKLLFHYYDKDFNNEADTPDNFQSRRPNTSFCFLDIRSPGLGDTAMYLCATSMGGRARLGELFFGEGSRLTVL.

This clonotype occurred a few times. The chain is built from TRBV2 and TRBJ2-1; 7 nucleotides agree with TRBD1. There are 15 residues in the CDR3. Germline CDR1 and CDR2: SNHLY and FYNNEI. V dropped 5 bases and J dropped 2; count of bases not matched to a gene: 6. CDR3 bases: TGTGCCAGCAGTAAAAGACAGGGTACCTACAATGAGCAGTTCTTC. Translation gives CASSKRQGTYNEQFF.

This chain joins TRBV20-1 and TRBJ2-1; D possibly corresponds to TRBD2 (5 bases). V was trimmed by 7 bases and J by 2 bases, leaving 9 bases between them. The length of the CDR3 is 12 residues. Germline V lookup: CDR1 DFQATT, CDR2 SNEGSKA (reference sequence). The CDR3 DNA follows: TGCAGTGTACTAGTGCCCTACAATGAGCAGTTCTTC. The encoded protein is CSVLVPYNEQFF.

CDR3 bases: TGTGCCAGCAGCTTAGCCGGGACTAGGACCTACGAGCAGTACTTC. Its translation: CASSLAGTRTYEQYF. This sequence joins TRBV7-2 and TRBJ2-7; 8 nucleotides line up with TRBD2. The ends lost 0 bases at V and 2 bases at J; junction bases unmatched: 3. This CDR3 region has 15 residues. Germline-derived CDR1 and CDR2 are SGHTA and FQGNSA.

This chain uses TRBV11-1 with TRBJ2-4, with 9 bases aligning to TRBD1. The germline gives CDR1 SGHAT, CDR2 FQDESV (reference sequence). V trimming: 4 bases; J trimming: 2 bases; junction bases outside the gene matches: 15. This CDR3 has 19 residues. CDR3 sequence reads: CASSSGTGSKGWSKNIQYF. The DNA for the CDR3 is TGTGCCAGCAGCTCCGGGACAGGGAGTAAAGGGTGGTCCAAAAACATTCAGTACTTC.

This clonotype was observed once. The V and J genes are TRBV5-1 and TRBJ1-2, with a tentative D call TRBD1 (5 bases). The CDR3 loop spans 15 amino acids. In germline, CDR1 is SGHRS, CDR2 YFSETQ. The ends were cut back, 1 base at V and 3 bases at J, with 13 bases in the middle. The CDR3, as DNA: TGCGCCAGCAGCTTGAAAGGCAGGGCGGACTATGGCTACACCTTC. This gives the protein CASSLKGRADYGYTF.

V usage is TRBV25-1 and J usage is TRBJ2-1; weak D call: TRBD2 (5 bases). Trimming removed 5 bases at V and 5 bases at J, with 25 bases between. The CDR3 totals 18 residues. CDR1 MGHDK and CDR2 SYGVNS come from the germline V gene. The CDR3 loop reads CASSRISKIGLRNNEQFF. CDR3 in DNA: TGTGCCAGCAGTCGAATCTCAAAAATTGGACTCCGTAACAATGAGCAGTTCTTC.

The chain uses TRBV11-2 and TRBJ2-2; possibly TRBD1 or TRBD2 for D (6 bases each). CDR3 length: 18 residues. Trimming took 4 bases from V and 0 from J, leaving 18 bases between them. Germline V CDR1 and CDR2: SGHAT, FQNNGV. The CDR3 spells CASSSLGGTPTNTGELFF. The CDR3 DNA reads as TGTGCCAGCAGCTCCCTCGGAGGGACACCCACGAACACCGGGGAGCTGTTTTTT. Combining the CDR3 with reference TRBV11-2 and TRBJ2-2 gives the whole variable domain EAGVAQSPRYKIIEKRQSVAFWCNPISGHATLYWYQQILGQGPKLLIQFQNNGVVDDSQLPKDRFSAERLKGVDSTLKIQPAKLEDSAVYLCASSSLGGTPTNTGELFFGEGSRLTVL.

This chain joins TRBV12-3 or TRBV12-4 and TRBJ2-1; 11 positions agree with TRBD1. The CDR3 consists of 18 residues. V shed 6 bases and J 0 bases; nucleotides not matched to a gene: 10. As DNA, the CDR3 is TGTGCCAGCAGCCCGGACAGGGGGCTACTGAGCTCCTACAATGAGCAGTTCTTC. Amino acids: CASSPDRGLLSSYNEQFF.

The rearrangement joins TRBV29-1 to TRBJ2-7; either TRBD1 or TRBD2 may fit D (5 bases each). The CDR3 is made up of 12 amino acids. V was clipped by 7 bases and J by 3 bases, with 13 bases between them. Per germline, CDR1 SQVTM and CDR2 ANQGSEA. The DNA for the CDR3 is TGCAGCGCCGGGACGTATCTCTACGAGCAGTACTTC. Its protein is CSAGTYLYEQYF.

This clonotype was detected a few times. CDR3 nucleotides: TGTGCCAGCCGGCGGGGGAATTCACCCCTCCACTTT. Encoded protein: CASRRGNSPLHF. The V call is TRBV14, the J call TRBJ1-6, with D perhaps TRBD1 (5 bases). This CDR3 has 12 residues. The V gene lost 8 bases and the J gene lost 7 bases, with 9 bases spanning the gap. The germline V gene encodes CDR1 SGHDN and CDR2 FVKESK.

This clonotype occurred a few times. The chain uses TRBV12-3 or TRBV12-4 and TRBJ2-1, with 11 bases that match TRBD2. V shed 2 bases and J 5 bases; nucleotides not matched to a gene: 5. The CDR3 has 16 amino acids. The CDR3 is CASSLRLAGKNNEQFF. Here the CDR3 DNA reads TGTGCCAGCAGTTTAAGACTAGCGGGGAAGAACAATGAGCAGTTCTTC.

In its sample, this clonotype was seen a few times. The CDR3 DNA follows: TGTGCCAGCAGCGCCCGGGCCCGCGGGACAATAACTAGGGCCTACGAGCAGTACTTC. Translating it yields CASSARARGTITRAYEQYF. V gene TRBV11-2 combines with J gene TRBJ2-7, with D possibly being TRBD1 or TRBD2 (6 bases each). The CDR3 is 19 amino acids. Per germline, CDR1 SGHAT and CDR2 FQNNGV. V dropped 5 bases and J dropped 2 bases, with 28 bases sitting between them.

The V call is TRBV29-1, the J call TRBJ2-3; D is perhaps TRBD1 (6 bases). CDR3 length equals 15 residues. Trimming stripped 7 bases from V and 5 bases from J, with 22 bases between. Germline CDR1 is SQVTM and CDR2 is ANQGSEA. Written as DNA, the CDR3 is TGCAGCGCCCGACCCCTGTTAACGGGACAAGATACGCAGTATTTT. The encoded protein is CSARPLLTGQDTQYF.

There are a few counts of this clonotype. The J gene is TRBJ2-5, the V gene TRBV6-1; the match to TRBD1 covers 9 bases. Losses at the gene ends were 6 bases for V and 7 bases for J; bases not matched to a gene: 6. Looked up from germline, CDR1 is MNHNS and CDR2 is SASEGT. This CDR3 is built from 13 residues. CDR3 region: CASRWTGEGTQYF. The CDR3 bases are TGTGCCAGCAGATGGACAGGGGAGGGGACCCAGTACTTC.

A few counts support this clonotype. This rearrangement joins TRBV6-1 to TRBJ2-5; weak D call: TRBD2 (7 bases). This CDR3 spans 15 amino acids. V lost 6 bases, J lost 1 base, and 15 bases lay in between. In germline, CDR1 is MNHNS, CDR2 SASEGT. The CDR3 nucleotides read TGTGCCAGCAGCCTTCGGCGGGGGCTCCAAGAGACCCAGTACTTC. It is translated as CASSLRRGLQETQYF.

The V gene is TRBV7-9, the J gene TRBJ2-1; 7 bases are shared with TRBD1. V dropped 5 bases and J dropped 2; count of bases not matched to a gene: 9. The germline V gene has CDR1 SEHNR and CDR2 FQNEAQ (reference sequence). This CDR3 region has 16 residues. The CDR3 nucleotides are TGTGCCAGCAGCCATCGGACAGGCCCCGCCTACAATGAGCAGTTCTTC. Translating gives CASSHRTGPAYNEQFF.

The rearrangement uses TRBV12-5 and TRBJ2-5; no firm D call. CDR3 length: 20 amino acids. With 0 bases removed from V and 3 bases from J, the gap between germline ends came to 26 bases. Per the germline V gene, CDR1 is LGHNT and CDR2 is FRNRAP. The CDR3 reads CASGLVQKITKRATEETQYF. In DNA, the CDR3 is TGTGCTAGTGGTTTGGTACAGAAAATTACCAAGAGAGCGACCGAAGAGACCCAGTACTTC.

There are many counts of this clonotype. The chain uses TRBV10-3 and TRBJ2-2; tentative D call: TRBD2 (7 bases). Deletions cut 3 bases from V and 7 bases from J, with 15 bases between. The length of the CDR3 is 15 residues. The germline V gene has CDR1 ENHRY and CDR2 SYGVKD. CDR3 sequence (DNA): TGTGCCATCAGTGATTCGCGGGGGCCTGGCGGGGAGCTGTTTTTT. This translates into CAISDSRGPGGELFF.